These 24 T cell receptor beta chains originate from one sample sequenced in a study of shared clonotypes between healthy human individuals. Repertoires were generated with immunoSEQ multiplex PCR, while TCRdb's copy carries only in-frame clones and drops some. The table lists roughly 530,000 clones, roughly 95% of them singletons. The sequenced sample was naive CD4+ T cells sorted from blood. Subset here: CD45RA+ positively selected. The receptor source for this set is a woman between 25 and 40 years old in good health.

This clone occurred once. The V call is TRBV4-1, the J call TRBJ1-2; D ambiguous. V dropped 2 bases and J dropped 3 bases, with 10 bases sitting between them. The CDR3 totals 14 residues. Germline CDR1 is MGHRA and CDR2 is YSYEKL. The CDR3: CASSQNGLHYGYTF. As DNA, the CDR3 is TGCGCCAGCAGCCAAAACGGGCTTCACTATGGCTACACCTTC.

The CDR3 DNA reads as TGTGCCAGCTCATATACGACAAACCTGAACACTGAAGCTTTCTTT. It is translated as CASSYTTNLNTEAFF. The rearrangement uses TRBV18 and TRBJ1-1; D is unclear. The CDR3 is 15 amino acids. Germline V gene data show CDR1 as KGHSH and CDR2 as LQKENI. Trimming stripped 5 bases from V and 0 bases from J, with 13 bases between.

The chain carries TRBV2 and TRBJ2-7; TRBD1 matches 9 bases. CDR3 length: 16 residues. The V gene end was trimmed by 0 bases and the J gene end by 5 bases; junction bases not matched to a gene: 8. From germline, CDR1 is SNHLY and CDR2 FYNNEI. This CDR3 reads CASSEAGGTGTHEQYF. The CDR3 DNA is TGTGCCAGCAGTGAAGCGGGGGGGACAGGGACCCACGAGCAGTACTTC. Drawing the rest from reference TRBV2 and TRBJ2-7, the complete variable domain is EPEVTQTPSHQVTQMGQEVILRCVPISNHLYFYWYRQILGQKVEFLVSFYNNEISEKSEIFDDQFSVERPDGSNFTLKIRSTKLEDSAMYFCASSEAGGTGTHEQYFGPGTRLTVT.

The chain joins TRBV2 to TRBJ2-1; a weak D match, TRBD1 (5 bases). Germline V gives CDR1 SNHLY, CDR2 FYNNEI. This CDR3 spans 14 amino acids. V was pared by 6 bases and J by 8 bases, with 17 bases between. The CDR3 DNA reads TGTGCCAGCAGGGGGCGTGGTCTTTTGGATGAGCAGTTCTTC. Its translation is CASRGRGLLDEQFF. The full variable domain, completed using reference TRBV2 and TRBJ2-1, is EPEVTQTPSHQVTQMGQEVILRCVPISNHLYFYWYRQILGQKVEFLVSFYNNEISEKSEIFDDQFSVERPDGSNFTLKIRSTKLEDSAMYFCASRGRGLLDEQFFGPGTRLTVL.

The rearrangement joins TRBV6-1 to TRBJ1-4; 7 nucleotides line up with TRBD1. The V and J ends lost 10 bases and 2 bases, in that order; junction bases with no gene match: 7. This CDR3 spans 14 amino acids. The V gene's germline CDR1 is MNHNS and CDR2 SASEGT. The CDR3 region has the DNA TGTGCCACCGTTACCAGGGGGACTAATGAAAAACTGTTTTTT. Protein product: CATVTRGTNEKLFF.

This rearrangement joins TRBV7-6 to TRBJ2-1; no definite D call. Trimming removed 1 base from V and 0 bases from J, with 10 bases in between. CDR1 is SGHVS and CDR2 is FNYEAQ in the germline V gene. The CDR3 is 16 residues long. CDR3 region: CASSLDRLSSYNEQFF. CDR3 in DNA: TGTGCCAGCAGCTTAGACCGTTTAAGCTCCTACAATGAGCAGTTCTTC.

The chain joins TRBV18 to TRBJ2-5, with 10 bases fitting TRBD2. The DNA end is a closer match to TRBJ2-7, so the J assignment may be wrong. The CDR3 is 16 residues long. The germline V gene encodes CDR1 KGHSH and CDR2 LQKENI. CDR3 coding DNA: TGTGCCAGCTCACCTCGAACTAGCGGGGACTCCTACGAGCAGTACTTC. This encodes CASSPRTSGDSYEQYF.

J is TRBJ2-3 and V is TRBV5-1; D is perhaps TRBD2 (5 bases). The CDR3 extends over 15 amino acids. V lost 4 bases and J lost 0, with 12 bases in between. Germline V gene sequence: CDR1 SGHRS, CDR2 YFSETQ. CDR3 nucleotide sequence: TGCGCCAGCAGCCCCGGAGGCTTGAGCACAGATACGCAGTATTTT. Protein product: CASSPGGLSTDTQYF.

The sample holds one count of this clone. The rearrangement uses TRBV19 and TRBJ2-3, with 7 bases matching TRBD1. V shed 3 bases, J shed 2 bases, and the junction held 2 bases outside the gene matches. Germline-derived CDR1 and CDR2 are LNHDA and SQIVND (reference sequence). The CDR3 has 14 residues. The CDR3 DNA is TGTGCCAGTAGTATGGGACAGCCCACAGATACGCAGTATTTT. Translating it yields CASSMGQPTDTQYF.

This chain connects TRBV27 to TRBJ1-4, with 8 bases lining up with TRBD1. In germline, CDR1 is MNHEY, CDR2 SMNVEV (reference sequence). The CDR3 sequence is 15 residues long. With 5 bases clipped from V and 8 bases from J, the junction kept 10 bases outside the gene matches. DNA of the CDR3: TGTGCCAGCAGTCTCCGGACAGGGTTACGGGAAAAACTGTTTTTT. Protein product: CASSLRTGLREKLFF.

The gene calls are TRBV28 and TRBJ2-7; perhaps TRBD1 as D (6 bases). The V and J ends lost 6 bases and 4 bases respectively, with 10 bases between them. Germline assignment: CDR1 MDHEN and CDR2 SYDVKM. The CDR3 has 12 amino acids. The CDR3 sequence is CASSGQFYEQYF. The CDR3 region has the DNA TGTGCCAGCAGCGGACAGTTTTACGAGCAGTACTTC.

The V and J genes are TRBV10-3 and TRBJ1-2; 7 bases line up with TRBD1. CDR3 length equals 14 residues. V lost 1 base and J lost 7; bases outside the gene matches: 6. CDR1 is ENHRY and CDR2 is SYGVKD in the germline V gene. This CDR3 is CAISELTGVSGYTF. CDR3 DNA: TGTGCCATCAGTGAGTTAACAGGGGTATCTGGCTACACCTTC.

J is TRBJ2-7 and V is TRBV6-6, with D perhaps assigned TRBD1 or TRBD2 (6 bases each). The CDR3 covers 14 residues. V dropped 5 bases and J dropped 3 bases, with 14 bases sitting between them. The germline gives CDR1 MNHNY, CDR2 SVGAGI (reference sequence). The CDR3 is CASSGTGTRYEQYF. The DNA of the CDR3 is TGTGCCAGCAGTGGAACAGGGACTCGCTACGAGCAGTACTTC.

The chain employs TRBV30 and TRBJ1-2, with a tentative D call TRBD1 (5 bases). The CDR3 runs to 13 residues. Trimming removed 0 bases at V and 7 bases at J, with 12 bases between. Germline CDR1 and CDR2: GTSNPN and SVGIG (reference sequence). The chain's CDR3 is CAWSVQGARGYTF. The CDR3 DNA reads as TGTGCCTGGAGTGTACAAGGGGCGCGTGGCTACACCTTC.

The J gene is TRBJ2-1, the V gene TRBV6-4; no firm D call. V dropped 5 bases and J dropped 7 bases, with 15 bases sitting between them. The CDR3 sequence is 14 residues long. Germline V gene lookup returns CDR1 MRHNA and CDR2 SNTAGT. The CDR3 coding sequence is TGTGCCAGCAGTCAGGATTGGGTGTCAAATGAGCAGTTCTTC. This sequence encodes CASSQDWVSNEQFF.

This clone has only one observation. This chain connects TRBV7-9 to TRBJ2-7, with 8 positions matching TRBD1. V trimming: 5 bases; J trimming: 2 bases; junction bases outside the gene matches: 8. Germline CDR1 SEHNR, CDR2 FQNEAQ (reference sequence). The CDR3 has 15 amino acids. The CDR3 loop is CASSADREVTYEQYF. The CDR3 nucleotides read TGTGCCAGCAGCGCGGACAGGGAGGTTACCTACGAGCAGTACTTC.

The V and J genes are TRBV5-4 and TRBJ2-5, with 12 bases fitting TRBD2. With 0 bases clipped from V and 5 bases from J, the junction kept 2 bases outside the gene matches. CDR1 SGHNT and CDR2 YYREEE come from the germline V gene (reference sequence). This CDR3 contains 15 residues. For the CDR3, the DNA is TGTGCCAGCAGCTTGGACCTAGCGGGAGGGGAGACCCAGTACTTC. Protein product: CASSLDLAGGETQYF.

V usage is TRBV5-5 and J usage is TRBJ2-1; 7 nucleotides match TRBD1. Germline CDR1 and CDR2: SGHKS and YYEKEE (reference sequence). This CDR3 has 15 amino acids. The trim removed 0 bases at V and 10 bases at J, leaving 10 bases unmatched. In nucleotides, the CDR3 is TGTGCCAGCAGCTTGGTTCCAGGGGGAAGTCACGAGCAGTTCTTC. Its translation: CASSLVPGGSHEQFF.

The gene calls are TRBV10-2 and TRBJ1-5, with a weak D call TRBD1 (5 bases). The V end lost 3 bases, the J end lost 3 bases, and 12 bases lay between the germline ends. The CDR3 is made up of 15 amino acids. CDR1 is WSHSY, CDR2 SAAADI, per germline. As DNA, the CDR3 is TGCGCCAGCAGTGACGCGGGGGGGTTCAATCAGCCCCAGCATTTT. It encodes CASSDAGGFNQPQHF.

The rearrangement joins TRBV6-5 to TRBJ2-5; TRBD2 matches 7 bases. Near its end, the DNA agrees better with TRBJ2-7, so the J call may be wrong. The CDR3 contains 14 residues. Germline V gene sequence: CDR1 MNHEY, CDR2 SVGAGI. CDR3 residues: CASSGGMSAYEQYF. Written as DNA, the CDR3 is TGTGCCAGCAGCGGGGGGATGAGTGCGTACGAGCAGTACTTC.

V usage is TRBV4-1 and J usage is TRBJ1-4; D is unresolved. The V end was cut by 4 bases, the J end by 1 base, with 4 bases between. The CDR3 has 13 residues. The germline V gene has CDR1 MGHRA and CDR2 YSYEKL. CDR3 residues: CASSRVTNEKLFF. The DNA for the CDR3 is TGCGCCAGCAGCCGAGTAACTAATGAAAAACTGTTTTTT.

V gene TRBV28 combines with J gene TRBJ1-6; tentative D call: TRBD1 (6 bases). Trimming shortened V by 8 bases and J by 7 bases, and 18 bases separated the two germline ends. The CDR3 extends over 15 amino acids. Per germline, CDR1 MDHEN and CDR2 SYDVKM. CDR3: CASCPWTDSNSPLHF. CDR3 sequence (DNA): TGTGCCAGCTGCCCGTGGACAGACTCCAATTCACCCCTCCACTTT.

The chain combines TRBV5-1 with TRBJ1-2, with 11 bases that match TRBD1. V lost 4 bases, J lost 7 bases, and 3 bases stayed unmatched. The CDR3 runs to 13 residues. Germline V gives CDR1 SGHRS, CDR2 YFSETQ. The chain's CDR3 is CASSEGTGGGYTF. DNA for the CDR3: TGCGCCAGCAGCGAAGGGACAGGGGGTGGCTACACCTTC.

The CDR3 is CASSVLQGGRGYTF. In DNA form, the CDR3 reads TGTGCCAGTAGCGTCCTCCAGGGGGGCCGTGGCTACACCTTC. The V gene is TRBV19, the J gene TRBJ1-2; 7 bases agree with TRBD1. The CDR3 loop spans 14 amino acids. With V trimmed by 6 bases and J by 7 bases, 11 bases remained unmatched. Germline V lookup: CDR1 LNHDA, CDR2 SQIVND (reference sequence). The full variable domain, completed using reference TRBV19 and TRBJ1-2, is DGGITQSPKYLFRKEGQNVTLSCEQNLNHDAMYWYRQDPGQGLRLIYYSQIVNDFQKGDIAEGYSVSREKKESFPLTVTSAQKNPTAFYLCASSVLQGGRGYTFGSGTRLTVV.